This TCR beta chain was obtained from a study of blood T cell repertoires in COVID-19. Study summary: Samples of COVID-19 (acute and convalescent) were obtained from the United States, Italy and Spain. PBMCs, B-cell-depleted T cells, or T cells provided the cDNA or gDNA that made up the material.

CDR1 is SGHNT, CDR2 YYREEE, per germline (reference sequence). V trimming: 0 bases; J trimming: 5 bases; junction bases outside the gene matches: 6. This CDR3 is 15 amino acids long. Authors' analysis steps: Amplified reference gene primers provided the basis for estimating nucleated cell counts. Measured with immunoSEQ multiplex PCR; TCRdb has only the in-frame clones, and not every one. V and J calls and clone size are given by that table; D and trimming were obtained from the DNA. The sample lists about 210,000 clones; roughly four fifths were seen once. Sequencing used peripheral blood. This chain connects TRBV5-4 to TRBJ2-5; the match to TRBD2 covers 8 bases. The sequence was obtained from a woman between 50 and 59 years old with active or convalescent COVID-19. In nucleotides, the CDR3 is TGTGCCAGCAGCTTGGGAGGGGGACTAGGGGAGACCCAGTACTTC. Translating gives CASSLGGGLGETQYF.